A single sample gave rise to the 7 T cell receptor beta chains below, sequenced in a study of T cells after yellow fever vaccination. In TCRdb, the 5' RACE reads were re-called with MiXCR into one record per CDR3 protein. The sample includes some 120,000 distinct CDR3 sequences, 7.5% to 10% of them seen just once. Sequencing was performed on CD8+ T cells sorted from PBMCs, taken on the day of the yellow fever booster vaccination. These receptors originate from a man aged 18-30 years who received the YFV17D yellow fever vaccine.

V and J are TRBV25-1 and TRBJ1-2; TRBD1 is a possible D gene (6 bases). Trimming took off 6 bases at V and 6 bases at J, with 17 bases between the two ends. Germline lookup yields CDR1 MGHDK and CDR2 SYGVNS. This CDR3 region has 14 residues. CDR3 in amino acids: CASREEGRGDGYTF. As DNA, the CDR3 is TGTGCCAGCAGGGAGGAGGGCAGGGGAGATGGCTACACCTTC.

The chain combines TRBV2 with TRBJ2-5, with D uncertain. Trimming shortened V by 7 bases and J by 1 base, and 7 bases separated the two germline ends. Per the germline V gene, CDR1 is SNHLY and CDR2 is FYNNEI. The CDR3 is 12 residues long. CDR3 protein: CASKRLQETQYF. The CDR3 nucleotides read TGTGCCAGCAAGAGACTCCAAGAGACCCAGTACTTC.

Many counts were recorded for this clonotype. V usage is TRBV29-1 and J usage is TRBJ2-7; possibly TRBD1 for D (6 bases). The CDR3 is 14 residues long. CDR1 and CDR2 (germline): SQVTM, ANQGSEA. V lost 4 bases and J lost 5, with 18 bases in between. The CDR3 coding sequence is TGCAGCGTTGTTGGGCAGGGGAAGATCCACGAGCAGTACTTC. Protein: CSVVGQGKIHEQYF.

The genes are TRBV25-1 and TRBJ2-7, with D perhaps TRBD2 (5 bases). The CDR3 consists of 13 residues. V gave up 7 bases and J gave up 7 bases, with 17 bases separating them. Germline V gene lookup returns CDR1 MGHDK and CDR2 SYGVNS. The CDR3 sequence is CASTSGGPGEQYV. In DNA, the CDR3 is TGTGCCAGCACCTCAGGTGGGCCGGGGGAGCAGTACGTC.

J is TRBJ1-5 and V is TRBV7-9, with D perhaps TRBD1 (5 bases). CDR1 SEHNR and CDR2 FQNEAQ come from the germline V gene (reference sequence). V dropped 6 bases and J dropped 0 bases, with 12 bases sitting between them. CDR3 length: 15 amino acids. The CDR3, as DNA: TGTGCCAGCAGAGGGGACGGGTATAGCAATCAGCCCCAGCATTTT. Encoded protein: CASRGDGYSNQPQHF.

A few counts support this clonotype. This chain uses TRBV4-1 with TRBJ1-1, with D tentatively TRBD1 (6 bases). Trimming left V 0 bases short and J 6 bases short, with 14 bases between. The CDR3 has 15 residues. Germline CDR1 reads MGHRA; CDR2 reads YSYEKL. CDR3 region: CASSQEPTGGAEAFF. The CDR3 DNA sequence: TGCGCCAGCAGCCAAGAACCTACTGGGGGCGCTGAAGCTTTCTTT.

J is TRBJ2-7 and V is TRBV7-9, with TRBD2 as a possible D gene (5 bases). Germline CDR1 SEHNR, CDR2 FQNEAQ (reference sequence). The CDR3 contains 14 residues. Trimming stripped 5 bases from V and 0 bases from J, with 11 bases between. The CDR3 DNA follows: TGTGCCAGCAGCCCCTGGACTGACTCCTACGAGCAGTACTTC. Translation: CASSPWTDSYEQYF. Looking up the rest from reference TRBV7-9 and TRBJ2-7 gives the full variable domain: DTGVSQNPRHKITKRGQNVTFRCDPISEHNRLYWYRQTLGQGPEFLTYFQNEAQLEKSRLLSDRFSAERPKGSFSTLEIQRTEQGDSAMYLCASSPWTDSYEQYFGPGTRLTVT.